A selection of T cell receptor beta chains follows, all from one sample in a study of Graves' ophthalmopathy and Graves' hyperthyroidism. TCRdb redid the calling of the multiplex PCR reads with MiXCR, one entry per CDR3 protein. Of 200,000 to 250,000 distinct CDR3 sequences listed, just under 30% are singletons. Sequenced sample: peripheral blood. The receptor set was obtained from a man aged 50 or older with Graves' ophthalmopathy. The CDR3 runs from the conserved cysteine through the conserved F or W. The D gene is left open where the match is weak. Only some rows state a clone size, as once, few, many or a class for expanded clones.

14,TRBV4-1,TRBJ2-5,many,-,TGCGCCAGCAGCCAAGATTGGGCAGGGGAGACCCAGTACTTC,CASSQDWAGETQYF
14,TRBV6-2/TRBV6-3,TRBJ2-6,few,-,TGTGCCAGCAGCCTCCCCGGCAGGGCCAACGTCCTGACTTTC,CASSLPGRANVLTF
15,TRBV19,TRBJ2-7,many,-,TGTGCCAGTAGTATTAAGCCAGGGGAATCCTACGAGCAGTACTTC,CASSIKPGESYEQYF
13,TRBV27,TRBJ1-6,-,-,TGCGCCAGCAGTTTTTCGGGTATTTCACCCCTCCACTTT,CASSFSGISPLHF
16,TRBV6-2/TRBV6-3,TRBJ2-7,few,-,TGTGCCAGCAGTTACCTTCGGACGGGAATGGCCTACGAGCAGTACTTC,CASSYLRTGMAYEQYF
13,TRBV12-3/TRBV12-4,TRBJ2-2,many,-,TGTGCCAGCATCCAGGTCGGTGGCGGGGAGCTGTTTTTT,CASIQVGGGELFF
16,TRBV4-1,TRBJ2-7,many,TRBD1,TGCGCCAGCAGCGCTCCCGACCGGGACAGTTTCTACGAGCAGTACTTC,CASSAPDRDSFYEQYF
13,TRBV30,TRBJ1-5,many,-,TGTGCCTGGAGTGGTAAGGGCAATCAGCCCCAGCATTTT,CAWSGKGNQPQHF
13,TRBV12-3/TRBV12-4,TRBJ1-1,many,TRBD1,TGTGCCAGCAGGGTTACAGGGGCCACTGAAGCTTTCTTT,CASRVTGATEAFF
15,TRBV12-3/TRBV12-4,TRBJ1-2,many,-,TGTGCCAACAGTTTAACCCCAAGCGGTTACTATGGCTACACCTTC,CANSLTPSGYYGYTF
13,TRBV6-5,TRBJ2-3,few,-,TGTGCCAGCAGTTATAGGTTAGGCGATACGCAGTATTTT,CASSYRLGDTQYF
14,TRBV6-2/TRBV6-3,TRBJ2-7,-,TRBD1,TGTGCCAGCAGTTATCGGACAGGAGCCTACGAGCAGTACTTC,CASSYRTGAYEQYF
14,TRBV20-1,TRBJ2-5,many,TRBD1,TGCAGTGCCACGGCGGGACAGGGACAAGAGACCCAGTACTTC,CSATAGQGQETQYF
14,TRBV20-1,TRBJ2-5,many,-,TGCAGTGCTAGAGTTCGCGGGTACCAAGAGACCCAGTACTTC,CSARVRGYQETQYF
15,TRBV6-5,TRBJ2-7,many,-,TGTGCCAGCAGTTACGGGACTCATATAGGCTACGAGCAGTACTTC,CASSYGTHIGYEQYF
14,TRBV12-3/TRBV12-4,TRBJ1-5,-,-,TGTGCCAGCAGTTTAGGGGCGCGGGTCCAGCCCCAGCATTTT,CASSLGARVQPQHF
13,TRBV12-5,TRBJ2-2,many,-,TGTGCGTTGGTCAGGGAAGCGAGCGGGGAGCTGTTTTTT,CALVREASGELFF
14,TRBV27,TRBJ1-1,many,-,TGTGCCAGCCGATTTCGGGGGCAGAACACTGAAGCTTTCTTT,CASRFRGQNTEAFF
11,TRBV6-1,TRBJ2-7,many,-,TGTGCCAGCAGTGAAGAGGCGGAGCAGTACTTC,CASSEEAEQYF
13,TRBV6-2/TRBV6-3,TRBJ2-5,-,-,TGTGCCAGCAGTTTTCCGGGCGGAGAGACCCAGTACTTC,CASSFPGGETQYF
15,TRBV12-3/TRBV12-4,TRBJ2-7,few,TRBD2,TGTGCCAGCAGTCCTAGCGGGAGAGGCTTCGACGAGCAGTACTTC,CASSPSGRGFDEQYF
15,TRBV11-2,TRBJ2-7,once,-,TGTGCCAGCAGCTTGGATCAGGGGACCGGGCGCGAGCAGTACTTC,CASSLDQGTGREQYF
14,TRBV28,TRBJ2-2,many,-,TGTGCCAGCAACCCAATCTGGGGAGGCGGGGAGCTGTTTTTT,CASNPIWGGGELFF
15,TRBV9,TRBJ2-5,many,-,TGTGCCAGCAGCTCCGGGAGCACAATGAAGGAGACCCAGTACTTC,CASSSGSTMKETQYF
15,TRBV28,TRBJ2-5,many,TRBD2,TGTGCCAGCACCCCCTGGCCTAGCGGACAAGAGACCCAGTACTTC,CASTPWPSGQETQYF
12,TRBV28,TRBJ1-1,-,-,TGTGCCAGCAGAACGCTCTACACTGAAGCTTTCTTT,CASRTLYTEAFF
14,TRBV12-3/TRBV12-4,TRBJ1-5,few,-,TGTGCCAGCAGTTTATTTGGGGTGAGGCAGCCCCAGCATTTT,CASSLFGVRQPQHF
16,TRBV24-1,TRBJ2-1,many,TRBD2,TGTGCCACCAGTGCTAGGGCGGCGGGAGGAAGAAATGAGCAGTTCTTC,CATSARAAGGRNEQFF
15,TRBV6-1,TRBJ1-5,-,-,TGTGCCAGCAGTGAAGCGTGGTCAGGGGTTCAGCCCCAGCATTTT,CASSEAWSGVQPQHF
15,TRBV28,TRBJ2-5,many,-,TGTGCCAGCAGTTCCCCGAGTCCAAGGGCGGAGACCCAGTACTTC,CASSSPSPRAETQYF
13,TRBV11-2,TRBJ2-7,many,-,TGTGCCAGCAGCTTGGGGGGGCCCAACGAGCAGTACTTC,CASSLGGPNEQYF
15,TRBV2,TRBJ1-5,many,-,TGTGCCAGCAGGGTATATGACGGATTCAATCAGCCCCAGCATTTT,CASRVYDGFNQPQHF
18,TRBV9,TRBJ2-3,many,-,TGTGCCAGCAGCGTAGATCTTGAAGGTCTTTTTAGCACAGATACGCAGTATTTT,CASSVDLEGLFSTDTQYF
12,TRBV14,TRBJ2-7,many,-,TGTGCCAGCAGCCAAGATTATGCCGAGCAGTACTTC,CASSQDYAEQYF
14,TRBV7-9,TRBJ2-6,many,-,TGTGCCAGCAGCTTTAGGGATGCAGCCAACGTCCTGACTTTC,CASSFRDAANVLTF
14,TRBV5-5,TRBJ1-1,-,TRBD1,TGTGCCAGCAGCGGCTGGGACAGATACACTGAAGCTTTCTTT,CASSGWDRYTEAFF
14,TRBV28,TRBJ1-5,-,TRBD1,TGTGCCAGCAGTCCCTCAGGGGGGGATCAGCCCCAGCATTTT,CASSPSGGDQPQHF
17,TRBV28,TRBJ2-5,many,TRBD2,TGTGCCAGCAGACGCACGGGGGGAACCCAATATCGGGAGACCCAGTACTTC,CASRRTGGTQYRETQYF
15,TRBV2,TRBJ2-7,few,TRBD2,TGTGCCAGCAGTGAAACACTAGCGGTATCCTACGAGCAGTACTTC,CASSETLAVSYEQYF
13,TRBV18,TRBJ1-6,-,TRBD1,TGTGCCAGCTCACCAACAGGGGAATCACCCCTCCACTTT,CASSPTGESPLHF
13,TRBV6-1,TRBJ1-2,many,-,TGTGCCAGCAGTGAAGTGGTCAGCTATGGCTACACCTTC,CASSEVVSYGYTF